This T cell receptor beta chain was captured by sequencing in a study of CDR3 diversity in severe acne (dated by TCRdb to the late 2010s). CDR1 and CDR2 were assigned from the germline V gene as SNHLY and FYNNEI. From its cysteine to its phenylalanine, the CDR3 spans 15 amino acids. Only the CDR3 DNA stays, 45 bases, in frame from base 1. V and J are truncated by 5 bases and 1 base respectively, leaving an intervening sequence of 14 bases. The library was prepared using PCR. Sequenced on an Illumina HiSeq 2000. Using fastp at Q25 and MiXCR, TCRdb reprocessed the public reads and kept productive beta chains. Rows matching on CDR3 protein sequence are summarized as one entry with the most common DNA and genes. The sample records approximately 90,000 distinct CDR3 sequences, 45% to 50% of which are singletons. Roughly 12% of the sample rests with the top ten. In this sample, this clonotype turned up a few times. This clone's antigen is unknown. Qualities for individual bases were not recorded, and no much larger clone is one base off.

Recombination joined TRBV2 with TRBJ1-1; the best D guess is TRBD1, with 6 bases matching. Sequences were obtained from blood. The TCR sequence derives from a male donor with severe acne vulgaris. The CDR3: CASSKRTATNTEAFF. The nucleotides read TGTGCCAGCAGTAAAAGGACAGCCACGAACACTGAAGCTTTCTTT.